The TCR beta chain under discussion was sequenced for a study of blood T cell repertoires in COVID-19. The protocol was immunoSEQ multiplex PCR, while the TCRdb copy is restricted to in-frame clones and leaves out a portion. This table has about 170,000 clones, roughly nine tenths appearing once. The sequencing sample was made of peripheral blood. The TCR comes from a man aged 65-85 years with acute or convalescent COVID-19.

Written as DNA, the CDR3 is TGTGCCAGCAGCTCGGGGGACAGGAATTACGAGCAGTACTTC. Translating it yields CASSSGDRNYEQYF. The chain links TRBV9 to TRBJ2-7; 8 positions match TRBD1. The CDR3 runs to 14 residues. Germline loops: CDR1 SGDLS, CDR2 YYNGEE. The ends lost 4 bases at V and 4 bases at J; junction bases unmatched: 7.